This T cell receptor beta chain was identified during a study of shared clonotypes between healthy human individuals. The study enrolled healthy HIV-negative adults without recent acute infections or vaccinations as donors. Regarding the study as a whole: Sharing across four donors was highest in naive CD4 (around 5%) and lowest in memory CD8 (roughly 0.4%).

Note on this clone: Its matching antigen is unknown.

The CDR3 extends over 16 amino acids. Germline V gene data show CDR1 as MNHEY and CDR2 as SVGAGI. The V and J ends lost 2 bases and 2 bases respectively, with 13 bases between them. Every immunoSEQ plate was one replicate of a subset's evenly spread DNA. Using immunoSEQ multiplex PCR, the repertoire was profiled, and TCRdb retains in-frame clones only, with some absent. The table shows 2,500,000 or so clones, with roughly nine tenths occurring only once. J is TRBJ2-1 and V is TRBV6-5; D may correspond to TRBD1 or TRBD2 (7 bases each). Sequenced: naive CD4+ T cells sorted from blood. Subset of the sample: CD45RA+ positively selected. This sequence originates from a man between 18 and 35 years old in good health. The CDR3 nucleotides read TGTGCCAGCAGTTACACGCCAGGGGGGGCCTACAATGAGCAGTTCTTC. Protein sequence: CASSYTPGGAYNEQFF.